This TCR beta chain was profiled in a study of Ad26.COV2.S vaccination and SARS-CoV-2 variants. Regarding treatment: about 20 received Ad26.COV2.S at low or high dose, single or two shots; roughly five received placebo; per-sample allocation not given. After the first vaccine or placebo injection, samples were drawn on day 63. Note on this clone: Its antigen is unidentified.

Study-level findings and limits: Possible underestimation of total T cell responses by the TCR breadth and depth analyses was noted. Responses of spike-specific T cells (both CD8+ and CD4+) reportedly showed substantial breadth after vaccination.

Profiled with immunoSEQ multiplex PCR; TCRdb holds only in-frame clones, not every one. The sample lists roughly 240,000 clones, approximately 87% occurring once. CDR1 is MNHEY and CDR2 is SMNVEV in the germline V gene (reference sequence). CDR3 length: 13 residues. V shed 3 bases and J shed 1 base, with 4 bases lying between them. This sequence originates from a person aged 18-60 years who received the Ad26.COV2.S COVID-19 vaccine or a placebo. The specimen was peripheral blood, collected in a trial of Ad26.COV2.S vaccine versus placebo. This chain joins TRBV27 and TRBJ1-5; D gene ambiguous. The DNA of the CDR3 is TGTGCCAGCAGTTTGGTCAGCAATCAGCCCCAGCATTTT. This translates into CASSLVSNQPQHF.